The 10 T cell receptor beta chains listed next were all sequenced from one sample in a study of T cells after yellow fever vaccination. A single record per CDR3 protein comes from TCRdb applying MiXCR to the 5' RACE reads. The repertoire holds around 340,000 distinct CDR3 sequences, with more than 8.5% as singletons. The sequences come from PBMCs, collected on the day of the first yellow fever vaccination. Every receptor here comes from a man aged 18 to 29 who received the YFV17D yellow fever vaccine.

This clonotype was detected a few times. V usage is TRBV6-1 and J usage is TRBJ2-3; possible D gene TRBD1, 6 bases. CDR3 size: 14 residues. V lost 6 bases, J lost 7 bases, and 17 bases lay in between. Germline-derived CDR1 and CDR2 are MNHNS and SASEGT. CDR3 loop: CASRAGQRLNTQYF. CDR3 DNA: TGTGCCAGCAGGGCCGGACAGCGTCTCAATACGCAGTATTTT.

The gene calls are TRBV12-3 or TRBV12-4 and TRBJ1-3; D is uncertain. This CDR3 contains 14 residues. V lost 10 bases and J lost 2, with 15 bases in between. The CDR3 is CATGPQATGNTIYF. As DNA, the CDR3 is TGTGCCACAGGACCCCAGGCTACTGGAAACACCATATATTTT.

This clonotype was found many times. The rearrangement links TRBV7-9 to TRBJ2-6, with D unresolved. The V end lost 1 base, the J end lost 4 bases, and 2 bases lay between the germline ends. Germline lookup yields CDR1 SEHNR and CDR2 FQNEAQ (reference sequence). The CDR3 is 13 residues long. DNA for the CDR3: TGTGCCAGCAGCTTAGAGGGGGCCAACGTCCTGACTTTC. Amino acid sequence: CASSLEGANVLTF.

A word on this clonotype: At one boundary the junction diverges from the germline segment, which might be a read error. This chain connects TRBV5-1 to TRBJ1-1, with D perhaps TRBD1 (6 bases). The CDR3 contains 16 residues. Germline CDR1 is SGHRS and CDR2 is YFSETQ. The chain's CDR3 is CASTLDSFERNTEAFF. Here the CDR3 DNA reads TGCGCCAGCACCTTGGACAGCTTCGAACGGAACACTGAAGCTTTCTTT.

This clonotype came up many times. The junction does not match germline at one end; this may be a read error. This chain joins TRBV6-1 and TRBJ1-6, with a tentative D call TRBD1 (5 bases). CDR3 size: 15 residues. Germline lookup yields CDR1 MNHNS and CDR2 SASEGT. The CDR3 sequence: CASGEAGSYNSPLHF. CDR3 in DNA: TGTGCCAGCGGTGAGGCAGGGAGTTATAATTCACCCCTCCACTTT.

This clonotype appeared a few times. The chain recombines TRBV4-1 with TRBJ1-2, with unresolved D. CDR3 length equals 15 residues. Trimming stripped 0 bases from V and 8 bases from J, with 16 bases between. The germline V gene encodes CDR1 MGHRA and CDR2 YSYEKL. The CDR3 DNA reads TGCGCCAGCAGCCAAGAGTGGCAGGCCCCAAGGGGCTACACCTTC. Translation: CASSQEWQAPRGYTF.

This clonotype was recorded many times. This sequence joins TRBV12-3 or TRBV12-4 and TRBJ2-7; possible D gene TRBD2, 6 bases. The V and J ends lost 5 bases and 1 base respectively, with 15 bases between them. This CDR3 has 15 residues. In DNA, the CDR3 is TGTGCCAGCAGTCGGTTGGGCGGGGAGTCCTACGAGCAGTACTTC. The encoded protein is CASSRLGGESYEQYF.

This clonotype was seen many times. The chain has TRBV5-1 and TRBJ2-3; 12 nucleotides align to TRBD2. The CDR3 is made up of 16 amino acids. Unmatched junction bases numbered 5, after V lost 4 bases and J lost 2 bases. In germline, CDR1 is SGHRS, CDR2 YFSETQ. This chain's CDR3 is CASSPTSGGPTDTQYF. The CDR3 DNA follows: TGCGCCAGCAGCCCTACTAGCGGGGGGCCCACAGATACGCAGTATTTT.

A word on this clonotype: The junction departs from germline at one end; a sequencing error may be responsible. This chain uses TRBV4-2 with TRBJ1-3, with D possibly TRBD1 on 5 matching bases. Germline assignment: CDR1 LGHNA and CDR2 YNFKEQ. This CDR3 is built from 15 residues. DNA for the CDR3: TGTGCCAGCAGCCAATACCAGGGTTCTGGAAACACCTTATATTTT. It specifies CASSQYQGSGNTLYF.

This clonotype was seen more than once but under ten times. V is TRBV25-1 and J is TRBJ1-1; D might be TRBD1 (6 bases). Trimming pared 2 bases from V and 4 bases from J, leaving 8 bases between. The V gene's germline CDR1 is MGHDK and CDR2 SYGVNS. The CDR3 runs to 13 residues. CDR3 coding DNA: TGTGCCAGCAGTGAAGGACAGCGCACTGAAGCTTTCTTT. Translation gives CASSEGQRTEAFF.